These 27 T cell receptor beta chains came from one sample sequenced in a study of CD8+CD57+ T cells in acquired aplastic anemia. CDR3 and TCR beta VDJ profiling relied on genomic DNA as the template. MiXCR, run by TCRdb on the reads, gives a single entry per CDR3 protein. The table has roughly 200,000 distinct CDR3 sequences, 55% to 65% seen once. Whoever was chosen for sequencing had shown CD8+CD57+ cell expansion by flow cytometry. The sequencing sample was made of sorted CD4+, CD8+, or CD8+CD57+ T cells (not recorded which) from PBMCs. The source is a human donor with aplastic anemia.

This clonotype was recorded once. The chain uses TRBV20-1 and TRBJ2-2, with TRBD2 matching over 8 bases. This CDR3 is 15 amino acids long. Germline-derived CDR1 and CDR2 are DFQATT and SNEGSKA (reference sequence). Trimming took 6 bases from V and 7 from J; bases not matched to a gene: 13. CDR3 sequence: CSALSHSGVRGELFF. The CDR3 DNA reads TGCAGTGCCCTCTCCCATAGCGGGGTACGCGGGGAGCTGTTTTTT.

Many counts were recorded for this clonotype. The chain uses TRBV6-4 and TRBJ2-1, with a weak D call TRBD1 (5 bases). CDR3 length equals 15 residues. The V and J ends lost 4 bases and 10 bases respectively, with 20 bases between them. The germline V gene has CDR1 MRHNA and CDR2 SNTAGT. CDR3 region: CASSARRARTEEQFF. Written as DNA, the CDR3 is TGTGCCAGCAGTGCCCGCAGGGCTAGAACGGAGGAGCAGTTCTTC.

This chain connects TRBV24-1 to TRBJ2-5; D unclear. CDR1 and CDR2 from the germline V gene are KGHDR and SFDVKD. CDR3 size: 14 residues. V dropped 7 bases and J dropped 2 bases, with 13 bases sitting between them. CDR3 nucleotides: TGTGCCACCAGCCCCTCGGGTAAACAAGAGACCCAGTACTTC. Translated: CATSPSGKQETQYF.

The chain is built from TRBV7-2 and TRBJ2-7; D not resolved. The CDR3 totals 13 residues. Germline V gene sequence: CDR1 SGHTA, CDR2 FQGNSA. The V end lost 4 bases, the J end lost 6 bases, and 13 bases lay between the germline ends. In nucleotides, the CDR3 is TGTGCCAGCAGCTCCAGCCGGGCTACCGAGCAGTACTTC. Amino acid sequence: CASSSSRATEQYF.

With respect to this clonotype: One junction end disagrees with the germline gene, perhaps due to a read error. This chain connects TRBV2 to TRBJ1-4; perhaps TRBD1 as D (5 bases). Germline values: CDR1 SNHLY, CDR2 FYNNEI. The CDR3 consists of 12 residues. The CDR3 is CASRNGGGGFKF. The CDR3 nucleotides read TGTGCCAGCAGGAATGGGGGGGGAGGCTTTAAGTTT.

This clonotype was detected once. V is TRBV9 and J is TRBJ2-5; D gene uncertain. With 3 bases removed from V and 0 bases from J, the gap between germline ends came to 0 bases. The germline V gene has CDR1 SGDLS and CDR2 YYNGEE. The CDR3 has 11 amino acids. CDR3 protein: CASSDQETQYF. The CDR3 nucleotides are TGTGCCAGCAGCGACCAAGAGACCCAGTACTTC.

In this sample, this clonotype turned up many times. The rearrangement uses TRBV29-1 and TRBJ1-1; D is uncertain. The CDR3 contains 12 residues. The V and J ends lost 3 bases and 3 bases respectively, with 8 bases between them. CDR1 is SQVTM, CDR2 ANQGSEA, per germline. The CDR3 loop is CSVDPGYTEAFF. CDR3 nucleotide sequence: TGCAGCGTTGACCCGGGGTACACTGAAGCTTTCTTT.

The CDR3 nucleotides read TGTGCCAGCAGCTACCTCAGGGACCTAGGAAACACCATATATTTT. Encoded protein: CASSYLRDLGNTIYF. V gene TRBV7-2 combines with J gene TRBJ1-3, with TRBD1 as a possible D gene (5 bases). Germline V lookup: CDR1 SGHTA, CDR2 FQGNSA. Trimming stripped 4 bases from V and 4 bases from J, with 14 bases between. The CDR3 totals 15 residues.

This chain uses TRBV15 with TRBJ1-5; D ambiguous. The CDR3 is 14 amino acids. Trimming stripped 5 bases from V and 0 bases from J, with 8 bases between. Germline CDR1 is LNHNV and CDR2 is YYDKDF (reference sequence). The CDR3 spells CATSEGNSNQPQHF. CDR3 DNA: TGTGCCACCAGCGAGGGTAATAGCAATCAGCCCCAGCATTTT.

The chain links TRBV7-6 to TRBJ2-5; TRBD2 agrees at 7 bases. The CDR3 extends over 16 amino acids. Germline V gives CDR1 SGHVS, CDR2 FNYEAQ. Losses at the gene ends were 3 bases for V and 1 base for J; bases not matched to a gene: 8. CDR3: CASSLGGAGSQETQYF. The CDR3 coding sequence is TGTGCCAGCAGCTTGGGGGGAGCGGGGTCCCAAGAGACCCAGTACTTC. Supplemented by reference TRBV7-6 and TRBJ2-5, the full variable domain reads GAGVSQSPRYKVTKRGQDVALRCDPISGHVSLYWYRQALGQGPEFLTYFNYEAQQDKSGLPNDRFSAERPEGSISTLTIQRTEQRDSAMYRCASSLGGAGSQETQYFGPGTRLLVL.

The chain combines TRBV7-9 with TRBJ2-7, with D uncertain. CDR1 and CDR2 (germline): SEHNR, FQNEAQ (reference sequence). CDR3 length equals 13 residues. V was pared by 3 bases and J by 5 bases, with 11 bases between. The DNA for the CDR3 is TGTGCCAGCAGCTTTAGTGGTAACGACGAGCAGTACTTC. This sequence encodes CASSFSGNDEQYF.

About this clonotype itself: Being one base from a much bigger clone, this may be a read error. The V gene is TRBV19, the J gene TRBJ1-4; D uncertain. This CDR3 comprises 17 residues. Germline V CDR1 and CDR2: LNHDA, SQIVND (reference sequence). The V end was cut by 3 bases, the J end by 0 bases, with 14 bases between. CDR3 nucleotide sequence: TGTGCCAGTAGTATCGGGTACATCCGGTCAACTAATGAAAAACTGTTTTTT. Amino acids: CASSIGYIRSTNEKLFF.

Many counts were recorded for this clonotype. The J gene is TRBJ1-2, the V gene TRBV2; 10 bases are shared with TRBD1. The junction had 3 bases not matched to a gene; V was cut back by 1 base and J by 4 bases. CDR1 is SNHLY and CDR2 is FYNNEI in the germline V gene. The CDR3 is 15 amino acids. CDR3 sequence (DNA): TGTGCCAGCAGTGAAGGACAGGGGGCGAGCTATGGCTACACCTTC. It yields the protein CASSEGQGASYGYTF.

V usage is TRBV20-1 and J usage is TRBJ2-1; D is tentatively TRBD1 or TRBD2 (5 bases each). Trimming removed 6 bases from V and 10 bases from J, with 16 bases in between. The CDR3 totals 12 residues. Per germline, CDR1 DFQATT and CDR2 SNEGSKA (reference sequence). CDR3 in DNA: TGCAGTGCCCCTGAAGAGGGGCTGGAGCAGTTCTTC. Its protein product is CSAPEEGLEQFF.

This clonotype was recorded at least ten times. V is TRBV27 and J is TRBJ1-6; D is uncertain. This CDR3 spans 13 amino acids. CDR1 and CDR2 from the germline V gene are MNHEY and SMNVEV (reference sequence). Trimming shortened V by 2 bases and J by 4 bases, and 3 bases separated the two germline ends. The CDR3 DNA reads as TGTGCCAGCAGTTTAGGATATAATTCACCCCTCCACTTT. As protein: CASSLGYNSPLHF.

This clonotype was seen many times. The rearrangement links TRBV9 to TRBJ1-1; TRBD1 is a possible D gene (5 bases). Trimming removed 3 bases from V and 3 bases from J, with 12 bases in between. Germline V gives CDR1 SGDLS, CDR2 YYNGEE. The CDR3 totals 14 residues. The DNA for the CDR3 is TGTGCCAGCAGCGCGTGGGGGGGTGACACTGAAGCTTTCTTT. This encodes CASSAWGGDTEAFF.

At least ten counts were recorded for this clonotype. The chain has TRBV24-1 and TRBJ2-1, with TRBD2 identical over 7 bases. The V gene end was trimmed by 4 bases and the J gene end by 8 bases; junction bases not matched to a gene: 10. CDR3 length equals 15 residues. Germline V CDR1 and CDR2: KGHDR, SFDVKD. The CDR3 loop is CATSEGLADTDEQFF. For the CDR3, the DNA is TGTGCCACCAGTGAGGGGCTAGCGGATACGGATGAGCAGTTCTTC.

The chain links TRBV20-1 to TRBJ2-5; 9 bases agree with TRBD1. This CDR3 has 14 residues. Germline trimming cut 7 bases from V and 4 bases from J; bases unmatched to any gene: 10. Germline CDR1 and CDR2: DFQATT and SNEGSKA (reference sequence). CDR3: CSDLRDRVGETQYF. Here the CDR3 DNA reads TGCAGTGACCTCCGGGACAGGGTGGGAGAGACCCAGTACTTC.

The gene calls are TRBV12-3 or TRBV12-4 and TRBJ2-5, with 7 nucleotides matching TRBD1. The CDR3 has 15 residues. With 2 bases clipped from V and 4 bases from J, the junction kept 7 bases outside the gene matches. This CDR3 reads CASSLRGRRGETQYF. CDR3 DNA: TGTGCCAGCAGTTTAAGGGGGCGCAGAGGAGAGACCCAGTACTTC.

V and J are TRBV11-2 and TRBJ1-1; D gene unclear. There are 15 residues in the CDR3. The V end was cut by 1 base, the J end by 2 bases, with 11 bases between. Germline CDR1 reads SGHAT; CDR2 reads FQNNGV. The CDR3 bases are TGTGCCAGCAGCTTAGGGGCAGGCCGAAACACTGAAGCTTTCTTT. Its protein product is CASSLGAGRNTEAFF.

CDR3 protein: CASSPPDRRNSPLHF. The CDR3 DNA reads as TGTGCCAGCAGCCCGCCGGACAGGAGGAATTCACCCCTCCACTTT. The rearrangement links TRBV7-2 to TRBJ1-6; 7 bases are shared with TRBD1. The V segment lost 5 bases and the J segment 7 bases; nucleotides outside the gene matches: 8. Germline lookup yields CDR1 SGHTA and CDR2 FQGNSA. This CDR3 is built from 15 residues.

This clonotype showed up many times. The rearrangement uses TRBV19 and TRBJ2-1; tentatively, D is TRBD1 (5 bases). The length of the CDR3 is 13 residues. V lost 5 bases, J lost 7 bases, and 12 bases lay in between. CDR1 is LNHDA, CDR2 SQIVND, per germline (reference sequence). CDR3 in amino acids: CASSLQGKNEQFF. CDR3 nucleotides: TGTGCCAGTAGTTTGCAGGGAAAGAATGAGCAGTTCTTC. Full variable domain (rest looked up from reference TRBV19 and TRBJ2-1): DGGITQSPKYLFRKEGQNVTLSCEQNLNHDAMYWYRQDPGQGLRLIYYSQIVNDFQKGDIAEGYSVSREKKESFPLTVTSAQKNPTAFYLCASSLQGKNEQFFGPGTRLTVL.

The genes are TRBV7-8 and TRBJ2-4; possibly TRBD1 for D (7 bases). The CDR3 covers 20 residues. Germline-derived CDR1 and CDR2 are SGHVS and FQNEAQ. The ends were cut back, 5 bases at V and 0 bases at J, with 26 bases in the middle. The CDR3 DNA is TGTGCCAGCAGCCCATACGCGGCGCAGGGGGGTCTATTAGCCAAAAACATTCAGTACTTC. Translated, it gives CASSPYAAQGGLLAKNIQYF. Full variable domain (missing parts from reference TRBV7-8 and TRBJ2-4): GAGVSQSPRYKVAKRGQDVALRCDPISGHVSLFWYQQALGQGPEFLTYFQNEAQLDKSGLPSDRFFAERPEGSVSTLKIQRTQQEDSAVYLCASSPYAAQGGLLAKNIQYFGAGTRLSVL.

V gene TRBV25-1 combines with J gene TRBJ1-2, with 11 bases matching TRBD1. Germline V CDR1 and CDR2: MGHDK, SYGVNS. The CDR3 is made up of 14 amino acids. Trimming removed 6 bases from V and 6 bases from J; junction bases left unmatched: 6. CDR3 DNA sequence: TGTGCCAGCAGGAGGACAGGGGGCACCGATGGCTACACCTTC. It yields the protein CASRRTGGTDGYTF.

As regards this clonotype: Germline is not matched at one junction end, which may reflect a read error. The chain has TRBV27 and TRBJ2-5, with D possibly matching TRBD2 (6 bases). The V gene's germline CDR1 is MNHEY and CDR2 SMNVEV (reference sequence). The CDR3 is 14 amino acids. The CDR3 DNA follows: TGTACCAGCAGTTTAGTAGCGGCGCAAGAGACCCAGTACTTC. This gives the protein CTSSLVAAQETQYF.

CDR3 nucleotide sequence: TGTGCCAGCAGCTGGACAGGGGTCAGGACAGATACGCAGTATTTT. Its protein is CASSWTGVRTDTQYF. This rearrangement joins TRBV11-1 to TRBJ2-3, with TRBD1 identical over 9 bases. The CDR3 runs to 15 residues. Trimming took 4 bases from V and 3 from J; bases not matched to a gene: 5. CDR1 and CDR2 (germline): SGHAT, FQDESV (reference sequence).

As regards this clonotype: The junction does not match germline at one end; this may be a read error. The V gene is TRBV5-8, the J gene TRBJ1-4, with 8 bases fitting TRBD1. CDR1 is SGHTS and CDR2 is YDEGEE in the germline V gene. The CDR3 totals 13 residues. The CDR3 sequence: CASSGQGNEKLFF. Written as DNA, the CDR3 is TGCGCCAGCAGTGGACAGGGTAATGAAAAACTGTTTTTT.